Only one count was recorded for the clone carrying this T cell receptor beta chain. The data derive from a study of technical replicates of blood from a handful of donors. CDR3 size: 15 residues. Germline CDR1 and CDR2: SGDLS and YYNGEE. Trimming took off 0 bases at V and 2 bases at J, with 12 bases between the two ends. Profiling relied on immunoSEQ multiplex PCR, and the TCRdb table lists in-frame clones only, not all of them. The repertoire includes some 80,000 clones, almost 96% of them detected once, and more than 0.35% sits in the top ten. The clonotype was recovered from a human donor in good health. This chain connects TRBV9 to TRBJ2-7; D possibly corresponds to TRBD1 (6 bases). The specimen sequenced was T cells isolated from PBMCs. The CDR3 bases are TGTGCCAGCAGCGTAGACGACAGGTACCCCTACGAGCAGTACTTC. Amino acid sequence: CASSVDDRYPYEQYF.